This T cell receptor beta chain comes out of a study of beta chain features in type 1 diabetes. Since all of the isolated RNA was reverse transcribed, expressed TCRB transcripts were what got sequenced. Naive, central memory and regulatory T cell samples yielded about 3.57 million reads on average. Here immunoSEQ multiplex PCR was the method, and the copy in TCRdb shows in-frame clones only, minus some. The sample includes over 700,000 clones, under 20% seen only once; the top ten take 0.02% to 0.025%. Trimming removed 2 bases from V and 11 bases from J, with 18 bases in between. CDR1 is MNHNY, CDR2 SVGAGI, per germline (reference sequence). The CDR3 has 14 amino acids. The authors sorted CD4+ naive, central memory, regulatory and stem cell-like memory cells via CD45RO/CCR7/CD25/CD127/CD95/CD27. This clone was seen more than once but under ten times. Its cognate antigen is unknown. Study-wide results and limits: Significant though moderate, a shortening of TCRB CDR3s appeared in all four CD4+ subsets of Type 1 diabetes patients. Researchers cautioned that cDNA sequencing could over-represent cells with high TCR expression.

V is TRBV6-6 and J is TRBJ1-1; D is perhaps TRBD1 (5 bases). The receptor comes from a woman younger than 30 in good health. Sequenced material: naive CD4+ T cells from blood. CDR3 bases: TGTGCCAGCAGTTACCCGGGAAGGGGAGGTTATGCTTTCTTT. Encoded protein: CASSYPGRGGYAFF.